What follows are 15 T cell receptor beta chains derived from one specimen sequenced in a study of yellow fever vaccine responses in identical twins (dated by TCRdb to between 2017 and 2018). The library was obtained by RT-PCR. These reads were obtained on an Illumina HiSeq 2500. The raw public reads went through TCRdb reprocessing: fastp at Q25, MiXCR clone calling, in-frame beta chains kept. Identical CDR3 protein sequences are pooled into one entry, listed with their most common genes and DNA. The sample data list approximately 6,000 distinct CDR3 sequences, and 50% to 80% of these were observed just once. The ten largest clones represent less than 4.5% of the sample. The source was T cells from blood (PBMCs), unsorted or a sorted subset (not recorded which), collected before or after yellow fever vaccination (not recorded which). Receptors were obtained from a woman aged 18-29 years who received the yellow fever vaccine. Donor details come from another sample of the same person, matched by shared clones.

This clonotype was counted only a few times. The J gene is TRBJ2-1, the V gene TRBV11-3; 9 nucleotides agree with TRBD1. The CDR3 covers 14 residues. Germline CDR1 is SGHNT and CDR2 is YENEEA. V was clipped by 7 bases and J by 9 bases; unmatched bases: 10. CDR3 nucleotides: TGTGCCAGCACCCGGACAGGGGTAATGAGTGAGCAGTTCTTC. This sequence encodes CASTRTGVMSEQFF.

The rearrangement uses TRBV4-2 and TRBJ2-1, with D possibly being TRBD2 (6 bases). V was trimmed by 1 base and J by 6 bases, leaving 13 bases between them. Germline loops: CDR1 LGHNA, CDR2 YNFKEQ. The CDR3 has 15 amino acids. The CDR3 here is CASSQGTGEVNEQFF. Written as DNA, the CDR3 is TGTGCCAGCAGCCAAGGAACGGGAGAGGTCAATGAGCAGTTCTTC.

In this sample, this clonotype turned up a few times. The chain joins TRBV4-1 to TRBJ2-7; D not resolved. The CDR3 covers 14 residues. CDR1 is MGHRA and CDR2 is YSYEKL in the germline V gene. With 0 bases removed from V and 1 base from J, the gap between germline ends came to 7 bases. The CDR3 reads CASSQETLSYEQYF. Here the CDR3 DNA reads TGCGCCAGCAGCCAAGAAACGCTTTCCTACGAGCAGTACTTC.

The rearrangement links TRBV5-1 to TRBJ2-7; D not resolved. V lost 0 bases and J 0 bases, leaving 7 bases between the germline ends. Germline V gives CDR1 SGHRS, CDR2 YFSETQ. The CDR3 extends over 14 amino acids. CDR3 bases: TGCGCCAGCAGCTTGGATCCGGTCTCCTACGAGCAGTACTTC. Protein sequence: CASSLDPVSYEQYF. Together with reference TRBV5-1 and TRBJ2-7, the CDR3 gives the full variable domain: KAGVTQTPRYLIKTRGQQVTLSCSPISGHRSVSWYQQTPGQGLQFLFEYFSETQRNKGNFPGRFSGRQFSNSRSEMNVSTLELGDSALYLCASSLDPVSYEQYFGPGTRLTVT.

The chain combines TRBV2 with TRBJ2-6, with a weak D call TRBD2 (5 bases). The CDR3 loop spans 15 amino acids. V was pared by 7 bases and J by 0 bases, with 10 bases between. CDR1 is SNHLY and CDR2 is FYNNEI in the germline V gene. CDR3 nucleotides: TGTGCCAGCACAGGAGGTAGCTCTGGGGCCAACGTCCTGACTTTC. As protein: CASTGGSSGANVLTF.

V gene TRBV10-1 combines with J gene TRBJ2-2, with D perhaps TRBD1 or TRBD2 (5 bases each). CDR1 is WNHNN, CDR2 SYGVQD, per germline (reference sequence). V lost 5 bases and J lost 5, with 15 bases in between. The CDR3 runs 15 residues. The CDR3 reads CASSTGTLGTGELFF. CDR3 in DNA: TGCGCCAGCAGTACCGGGACGCTCGGTACCGGGGAGCTGTTTTTT.

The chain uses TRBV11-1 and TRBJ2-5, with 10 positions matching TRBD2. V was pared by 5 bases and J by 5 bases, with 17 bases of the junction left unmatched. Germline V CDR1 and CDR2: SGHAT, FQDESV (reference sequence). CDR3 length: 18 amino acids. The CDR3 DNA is TGTGCCAGCAGCCCCCGACGAAGGCTAGCGGGAGCCGGCGAGACCCAGTACTTC. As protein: CASSPRRRLAGAGETQYF.

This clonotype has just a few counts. The CDR3 spells CSVWTDLYGYTF. The CDR3 bases are TGCAGCGTTTGGACGGACCTCTATGGCTACACCTTC. This sequence joins TRBV29-1 and TRBJ1-2; D unresolved. V dropped 5 bases and J dropped 4 bases, with 11 bases sitting between them. The CDR3 covers 12 residues. CDR1 is SQVTM, CDR2 ANQGSEA, per germline. Based on the CDR3 plus reference TRBV29-1 and TRBJ1-2, the full variable domain is SAVISQKPSRDICQRGTSLTIQCQVDSQVTMMFWYRQQPGQSLTLIATANQGSEATYESGFVIDKFPISRPNLTFSTLTVSNMSPEDSSIYLCSVWTDLYGYTFGSGTRLTVV.

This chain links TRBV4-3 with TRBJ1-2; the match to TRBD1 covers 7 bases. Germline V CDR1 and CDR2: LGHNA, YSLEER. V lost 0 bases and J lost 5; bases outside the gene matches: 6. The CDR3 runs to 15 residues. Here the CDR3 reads CASSQDTGVDYGYTF. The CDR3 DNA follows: TGCGCCAGCAGCCAAGATACAGGGGTAGATTATGGCTACACCTTC.

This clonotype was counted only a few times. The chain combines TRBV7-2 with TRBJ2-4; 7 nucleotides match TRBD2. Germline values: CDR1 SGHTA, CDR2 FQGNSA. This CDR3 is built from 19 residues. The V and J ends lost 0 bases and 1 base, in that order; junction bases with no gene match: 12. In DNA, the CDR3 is TGTGCCAGCAGCTTAGCGGCTAGCGGCCTCCAGTGGGCCAAAAACATTCAGTACTTC. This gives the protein CASSLAASGLQWAKNIQYF.

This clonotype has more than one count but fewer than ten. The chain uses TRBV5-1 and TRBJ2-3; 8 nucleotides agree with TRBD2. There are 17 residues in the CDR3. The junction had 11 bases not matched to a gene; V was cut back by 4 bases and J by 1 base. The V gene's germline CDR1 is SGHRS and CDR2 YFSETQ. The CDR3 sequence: CASSLEQAGVGTDTQYF. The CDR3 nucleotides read TGCGCCAGCAGCCTCGAACAAGCGGGAGTTGGCACAGATACGCAGTATTTT.

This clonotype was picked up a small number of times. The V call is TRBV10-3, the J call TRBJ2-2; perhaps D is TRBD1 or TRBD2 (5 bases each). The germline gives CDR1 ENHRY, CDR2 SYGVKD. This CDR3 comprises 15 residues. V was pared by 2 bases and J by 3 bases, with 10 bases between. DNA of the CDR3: TGTGCCATCAGTGAGCGGGACGGGGACACCGGGGAGCTGTTTTTT. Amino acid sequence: CAISERDGDTGELFF.

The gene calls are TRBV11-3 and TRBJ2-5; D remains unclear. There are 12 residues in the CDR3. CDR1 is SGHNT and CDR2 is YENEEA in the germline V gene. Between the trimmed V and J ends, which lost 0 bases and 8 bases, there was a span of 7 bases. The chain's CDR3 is CASSLDFLTQYF. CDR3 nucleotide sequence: TGTGCCAGCAGCTTAGATTTTCTAACCCAGTACTTC.

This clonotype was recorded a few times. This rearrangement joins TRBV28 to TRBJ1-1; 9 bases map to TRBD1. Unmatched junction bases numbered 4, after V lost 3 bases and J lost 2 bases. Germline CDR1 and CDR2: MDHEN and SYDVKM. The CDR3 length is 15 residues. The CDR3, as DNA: TGTGCCAGCAGTTTCTCGGGACAGGGAAACACTGAAGCTTTCTTT. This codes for CASSFSGQGNTEAFF.

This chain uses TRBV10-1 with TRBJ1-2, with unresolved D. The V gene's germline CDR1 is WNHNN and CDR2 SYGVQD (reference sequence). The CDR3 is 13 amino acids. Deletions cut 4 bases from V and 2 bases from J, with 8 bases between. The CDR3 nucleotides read TGCGCCAGCAGTGTGGCACTCAACTATGGCTACACCTTC. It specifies CASSVALNYGYTF.